A single sample gave rise to the 24 T cell receptor beta chains below, sequenced in a study of CD8+CD57+ T cells in acquired aplastic anemia. CDR3 and TCR beta VDJ profiling relied on genomic DNA as the template. Each CDR3 protein is one row after TCRdb ran MiXCR on the reads. The repertoire includes some 150,000 distinct CDR3 sequences, around two fifths of them detected once, and less than 8.5% sits in the top ten. Sequencing used sorted CD4+, CD8+, or CD8+CD57+ T cells (not recorded which) from PBMCs. The receptors stem from a human donor in good health, serving as a control.

The CDR3 DNA reads TGTGCCAGCAGCTTTAGTCCCGATGGCTACACCTTC. Residues: CASSFSPDGYTF. J is TRBJ1-2 and V is TRBV5-6; no clear D. The CDR3 loop spans 12 amino acids. The germline CDR1 and CDR2 sequences are SGHDT and YYEEEE. With 2 bases removed from V and 6 bases from J, the gap between germline ends came to 8 bases.

This chain connects TRBV25-1 to TRBJ2-5, with a tentative D call TRBD1 (5 bases). In germline, CDR1 is MGHDK, CDR2 SYGVNS. Trimming stripped 6 bases from V and 4 bases from J, with 12 bases between. The CDR3 extends over 13 amino acids. CDR3 in DNA: TGTGCCAGCAGCTCTTCAGGGTTAGAGACCCAGTACTTC. This gives the protein CASSSSGLETQYF.

This clonotype was counted a few times. Just one base apart from a much larger clone, this may be a read error. The chain carries TRBV2 and TRBJ1-5, with 11 bases fitting TRBD1. The CDR3 loop spans 15 amino acids. J lost 5 bases, V lost 6 bases, and 6 bases had no gene match. CDR1 and CDR2 (germline): SNHLY, FYNNEI. This CDR3 reads CASSRPGQGDQPQHF. CDR3 coding DNA: TGTGCCAGCAGCAGGCCGGGACAGGGGGATCAGCCCCAGCATTTT.

The chain carries TRBV28 and TRBJ2-5; 9 positions agree with TRBD2. The CDR3 extends over 15 amino acids. The trim removed 7 bases at V and 7 bases at J, leaving 13 bases unmatched. Germline CDR1 reads MDHEN; CDR2 reads SYDVKM. CDR3 sequence reads: CASTLSGSGYGTQYF. The CDR3 nucleotides are TGTGCCAGCACCCTTAGCGGGAGTGGTTATGGGACCCAGTACTTC.

Note on this clonotype: One end of the junction is discordant with germline, which a read error may explain. V gene TRBV19 combines with J gene TRBJ2-6; 12 bases align to TRBD1. This CDR3 comprises 10 residues. Germline assignment: CDR1 LNHDA and CDR2 SQIVND (reference sequence). The CDR3 spells CASSRGQGAF. The DNA for the CDR3 is TGTGCCAGTAGCAGGGGACAGGGGGCCTTC.

V gene TRBV12-3 or TRBV12-4 combines with J gene TRBJ1-6, with unresolved D. V gave up 1 base and J gave up 0 bases, with 10 bases separating them. The CDR3 extends over 17 amino acids. CDR3 protein: CASSLGPGSSYNSPLHF. The CDR3 DNA reads as TGTGCCAGCAGTTTAGGCCCTGGGAGCTCCTATAATTCACCCCTCCACTTT.

This clonotype was found many times. The rearrangement joins TRBV7-6 to TRBJ2-1, with TRBD2 matching 12 bases. The junction had 12 bases not matched to a gene; V was cut back by 4 bases and J by 8 bases. Germline values: CDR1 SGHVS, CDR2 FNYEAQ. The CDR3 has 17 residues. CDR3: CASSYGELAGGGDEQFF. The CDR3 DNA reads TGTGCCAGCAGCTATGGCGAACTAGCGGGGGGTGGCGATGAGCAGTTCTTC. The whole variable domain, remainder taken from reference TRBV7-6 and TRBJ2-1, is GAGVSQSPRYKVTKRGQDVALRCDPISGHVSLYWYRQALGQGPEFLTYFNYEAQQDKSGLPNDRFSAERPEGSISTLTIQRTEQRDSAMYRCASSYGELAGGGDEQFFGPGTRLTVL.

The chain is built from TRBV15 and TRBJ2-1; 9 positions agree with TRBD1. CDR1 LNHNV and CDR2 YYDKDF come from the germline V gene (reference sequence). The CDR3 runs 15 residues. Trimming at V came to 4 bases and at J to 5 bases, leaving 6 bases not matched to a gene. CDR3: CATSTFGTGNNEQFF. In nucleotides, the CDR3 is TGTGCCACCAGCACGTTCGGGACAGGGAACAATGAGCAGTTCTTC.

This clonotype came up many times. The CDR3, as DNA: TGTGCCAGCAGTTTGTCTTCCGGGCGGAGTGATACGCAGTATTTT. It translates to CASSLSSGRSDTQYF. The gene calls are TRBV12-3 or TRBV12-4 and TRBJ2-3, with D unclear. CDR3 length: 15 residues. V lost 3 bases, J lost 6 bases, and 16 bases lay in between.

This clonotype was counted at least ten times. The V call is TRBV28, the J call TRBJ2-3; unclear D gene. CDR3 length: 14 amino acids. Trimming took 7 bases from V and 2 from J, leaving 13 bases between them. Germline CDR1 and CDR2: MDHEN and SYDVKM. The CDR3 bases are TGTGCCAGCAAGGGTACAACGCACACAGATACGCAGTATTTT. Residues: CASKGTTHTDTQYF.

The gene calls are TRBV11-2 and TRBJ2-5, with D hard to call. The V gene's germline CDR1 is SGHAT and CDR2 FQNNGV. V shed 5 bases and J shed 5 bases, with 12 bases lying between them. The CDR3 has 13 residues. As DNA, the CDR3 is TGTGCCAGCAGCAATGGTCCTAGGGAGACCCAGTACTTC. It yields the protein CASSNGPRETQYF.

This clonotype has a single count. The rearrangement links TRBV20-1 to TRBJ2-3; the D is unclear. V lost 0 bases, J lost 0 bases, and 13 bases lay in between. Germline CDR1 DFQATT, CDR2 SNEGSKA (reference sequence). The CDR3 runs 16 residues. CDR3 nucleotides: TGCAGTGCTAGAGATCAGTCAGATACTAGCACAGATACGCAGTATTTT. This codes for CSARDQSDTSTDTQYF.

This clonotype was detected ten times or more. The V and J genes are TRBV27 and TRBJ1-2; D perhaps matches TRBD1 (5 bases). Trimming pared 6 bases from V and 6 bases from J, leaving 14 bases between. Germline V gives CDR1 MNHEY, CDR2 SMNVEV (reference sequence). The CDR3 is 13 residues long. The CDR3 DNA reads TGTGCCAGCAGGGATAGACAGACAGATGGCTACACCTTC. Translated, it gives CASRDRQTDGYTF.

This clonotype came up many times. V usage is TRBV5-1 and J usage is TRBJ1-4; no firm D call. Trimming pared 3 bases from V and 0 bases from J, leaving 15 bases between. Per germline, CDR1 SGHRS and CDR2 YFSETQ. The CDR3 runs 17 residues. CDR3 sequence: CASSSGRFIATNEKLFF. The CDR3 DNA follows: TGCGCCAGCAGCTCTGGAAGGTTCATTGCAACTAATGAAAAACTGTTTTTT.

This clonotype was found many times. This chain connects TRBV6-1 to TRBJ1-2; TRBD1 agrees at 10 bases. This CDR3 is 16 amino acids long. V gave up 6 bases and J gave up 4 bases; unmatched junction bases: 11. Germline CDR1 is MNHNS and CDR2 is SASEGT. CDR3 protein: CASSLQTGTGVYGYTF. The CDR3 DNA is TGTGCCAGCAGCCTACAAACCGGGACAGGGGTCTATGGCTACACCTTC.

A few counts support this clonotype. V and J are TRBV5-1 and TRBJ2-1, with 11 positions matching TRBD2. The length of the CDR3 is 16 residues. Germline assignment: CDR1 SGHRS and CDR2 YFSETQ. V lost 4 bases and J lost 0; bases outside the gene matches: 3. The CDR3 is CASSPGTSGSYNEQFF. CDR3 bases: TGCGCCAGCAGCCCCGGGACTAGCGGCTCCTACAATGAGCAGTTCTTC. The full variable domain, rest sourced from reference TRBV5-1 and TRBJ2-1, is KAGVTQTPRYLIKTRGQQVTLSCSPISGHRSVSWYQQTPGQGLQFLFEYFSETQRNKGNFPGRFSGRQFSNSRSEMNVSTLELGDSALYLCASSPGTSGSYNEQFFGPGTRLTVL.

V and J are TRBV18 and TRBJ2-7; 10 bases match TRBD1. The CDR3 runs 14 residues. The V gene end was trimmed by 3 bases and the J gene end by 3 bases; junction bases not matched to a gene: 2. The V gene's germline CDR1 is KGHSH and CDR2 LQKENI. Written as DNA, the CDR3 is TGTGCCAGCTCACCTCGGACAGGGGGCTACGAGCAGTACGTC. Protein: CASSPRTGGYEQYV.

This rearrangement joins TRBV6-5 to TRBJ1-1; 8 bases are shared with TRBD1. Trimming at V came to 7 bases and at J to 1 base, leaving 8 bases not matched to a gene. Germline assignment: CDR1 MNHEY and CDR2 SVGAGI. CDR3 length: 15 amino acids. The CDR3, as DNA: TGTGCCAGCAAAAAACGTACAGGGGGGAACACTGAAGCTTTCTTT. Translation: CASKKRTGGNTEAFF.

In its sample, this clonotype was seen many times. The V call is TRBV6-1, the J call TRBJ2-3; no reliable D call. This CDR3 has 11 residues. V shed 6 bases and J shed 2 bases, with 3 bases lying between them. From germline, CDR1 is MNHNS and CDR2 SASEGT. The CDR3 here is CASRLTDTQYF. The CDR3 DNA reads TGTGCCAGCAGACTCACAGATACGCAGTATTTT.

The CDR3 loop reads CAISKQGDQPQHF. The CDR3 DNA follows: TGTGCCATCAGTAAACAGGGGGATCAGCCCCAGCATTTT. This chain connects TRBV10-3 to TRBJ1-5; 8 bases fit TRBD1. The germline CDR1 and CDR2 sequences are ENHRY and SYGVKD. The V gene end was trimmed by 5 bases and the J gene end by 5 bases; junction bases not matched to a gene: 2. The CDR3 spans 13 residues.

About this clonotype itself: No conserved phenylalanine or tryptophan is present at the end of the CDR3, so a read error is the likely explanation. The V call is TRBV15, the J call TRBJ1-1; 8 bases line up with TRBD1. The germline V gene encodes CDR1 LNHNV and CDR2 YYDKDF (reference sequence). Trimming cost V 1 base and J 4 bases; bases outside gene matches: 5. The CDR3 length is 15 residues. CDR3 protein: CATSRGTGRGTEAFL. CDR3 DNA: TGTGCCACCAGCAGAGGGACAGGGCGGGGCACTGAAGCTTTCCTT.

Ten or more counts support this clonotype. The V gene is TRBV12-3 or TRBV12-4, the J gene TRBJ2-7; TRBD1 matches 7 bases. CDR3 length equals 16 residues. V gave up 1 base and J gave up 2 bases; unmatched junction bases: 8. CDR3 amino acids: CASSLVVTGSTYEQYF. The DNA of the CDR3 is TGTGCCAGCAGTTTAGTTGTGACAGGGTCCACCTACGAGCAGTACTTC.

The rearrangement uses TRBV15 and TRBJ2-7; 7 nucleotides line up with TRBD1. The CDR3 is 15 residues long. Per germline, CDR1 LNHNV and CDR2 YYDKDF (reference sequence). J lost 6 bases, V lost 4 bases, and 12 bases had no gene match. The CDR3 is CATSIVAPGQTEQYF. DNA of the CDR3: TGTGCCACCAGCATCGTGGCCCCGGGACAGACCGAGCAGTACTTC.

This clonotype was counted at least ten times. V gene TRBV20-1 combines with J gene TRBJ1-4; 7 bases are a match to TRBD1. The J segment lost 2 bases and the V segment lost 5 bases, leaving 2 bases of the junction unmatched. The germline CDR1 and CDR2 sequences are DFQATT and SNEGSKA (reference sequence). The CDR3 contains 13 residues. The CDR3 DNA is TGCAGTGCTGGACAGGAGACTAATGAAAAACTGTTTTTT. Its protein is CSAGQETNEKLFF.